Below are 15 T cell receptor beta chains sequenced from a single sample in a study of blood T cells in healthy people across ages. Together with a sample-barcoded 5' primer, a J-beta primer mix was included in a second PCR lasting roughly 6 to 12 cycles. MiXCR, applied by TCRdb to the 5' RACE reads, yields one record per CDR3 protein. The data show 600,000 to 900,000 distinct CDR3 sequences, 20% to 30% seen once. The sample was also linked to a second study, of T cells of mothers and their children.

Sequenced sample: blood. The source of these receptors is a boy aged 10-17 years in good health.

This clonotype was seen a few times. The CDR3 loop reads CSAISPGTSEETQYF. CDR3 sequence (DNA): TGCAGTGCTATTTCTCCCGGGACTAGCGAGGAGACCCAGTACTTC. This chain connects TRBV20-1 to TRBJ2-5; 10 bases map to TRBD2. With 4 bases clipped from V and 5 bases from J, the junction kept 10 bases outside the gene matches. Per germline, CDR1 DFQATT and CDR2 SNEGSKA (reference sequence). The CDR3 length is 15 residues.

V gene TRBV15 combines with J gene TRBJ2-1, with TRBD1 matching over 7 bases. The CDR3 spans 14 residues. Germline assignment: CDR1 LNHNV and CDR2 YYDKDF (reference sequence). The trim removed 0 bases at V and 7 bases at J, leaving 3 bases unmatched. The DNA for the CDR3 is TGTGCCACCAGCAGAGATCGGGGACAGAATGAGCAGTTCTTC. Protein product: CATSRDRGQNEQFF.

This clonotype was seen a few times. This rearrangement joins TRBV7-9 to TRBJ2-2; D possibly matches TRBD1 or TRBD2 (5 bases each). Trimming took off 7 bases at V and 6 bases at J, with 15 bases between the two ends. Germline values: CDR1 SEHNR, CDR2 FQNEAQ (reference sequence). The CDR3 is 14 amino acids. The CDR3 sequence: CASTETGRAGELFF. CDR3 sequence (DNA): TGTGCCAGCACCGAAACGGGGCGTGCCGGGGAGCTGTTTTTT.

This clonotype was observed once. Lacking the conserved final phenylalanine or tryptophan, this CDR3 likely reflects a read error. The chain couples TRBV2 to TRBJ2-4, with 9 bases that match TRBD2. CDR1 and CDR2 (germline): SNHLY, FYNNEI. The CDR3 is 15 amino acids. Trimming removed 4 bases from V and 2 bases from J; junction bases left unmatched: 3. The CDR3, as DNA: TGTGCCAGCAGTGCGGCGGGGGGGACCAAAAACATTCAGTACTCC. This sequence encodes CASSAAGGTKNIQYS.

With regard to this clonotype: One end of the junction varies from germline; a read error may be responsible. The rearrangement joins TRBV30 to TRBJ2-7, with D possibly matching TRBD2 (6 bases). The CDR3 is 13 residues long. Germline assignment: CDR1 GTSNPN and CDR2 SVGIG (reference sequence). CDR3 in amino acids: CAWNLRLDYAQYF. CDR3 coding DNA: TGTGCCTGGAACCTGAGGCTGGACTACGCGCAGTACTTC. Using reference TRBV30 and TRBJ2-7 for the parts outside the CDR3, the full variable domain is SQTIHQWPATLVQPVGSPLSLECTVEGTSNPNLYWYRQAAGRGLQLLFYSVGIGQISSEVPQNLSASRPQDRQFILSSKKLLLSDSGFYLCAWNLRLDYAQYFGPGTRLTVT.

This clonotype was counted once. The chain joins TRBV27 to TRBJ2-5; 7 bases are shared with TRBD2. The J call may be incorrect, as the DNA end agrees better with TRBJ2-1. The germline V gene encodes CDR1 MNHEY and CDR2 SMNVEV (reference sequence). The CDR3 spans 14 residues. The DNA for the CDR3 is TGTGCCAGCAGTTTGGAGCTGGCGGGAGTTTCGCAGTTCTTC. Its protein is CASSLELAGVSQFF.

This clonotype was observed a handful of times. The gene calls are TRBV7-9 and TRBJ2-5; a weak D match, TRBD2 (5 bases). The J call may be wrong; the DNA end is better matched by TRBJ2-1. This CDR3 contains 13 residues. Germline V gene lookup returns CDR1 SEHNR and CDR2 FQNEAQ (reference sequence). The CDR3 DNA sequence: TGTGCCAGCAGCTCTGCTCTAGCAGCTGAGCAGTTCTTC. Amino acid sequence: CASSSALAAEQFF.

This clonotype appeared many times. The chain couples TRBV20-1 to TRBJ2-5, with TRBD2 matching over 10 bases. The CDR3 is 15 amino acids. Trimming at V came to 3 bases and at J to 5 bases, leaving 9 bases not matched to a gene. In germline, CDR1 is DFQATT, CDR2 SNEGSKA (reference sequence). CDR3 residues: CSASPLAGTRETQYF. As DNA, the CDR3 is TGCAGTGCTAGCCCACTAGCGGGGACGCGCGAGACCCAGTACTTC.

The chain is built from TRBV6-1 and TRBJ2-5, with TRBD1 as a possible D gene (5 bases). TRBJ2-7 explains the end of the DNA better; the J call may be wrong. The germline gives CDR1 MNHNS, CDR2 SASEGT. The CDR3 sequence is 14 residues long. The chain's CDR3 is CASSEGYRRDEQYF. CDR3 in DNA: TGTGCCAGCAGTGAGGGATACAGGCGCGACGAGCAGTACTTC.

This clonotype was seen a handful of times. V gene TRBV9 combines with J gene TRBJ2-5, with D unresolved. Germline V gives CDR1 SGDLS, CDR2 YYNGEE. The CDR3 has 12 residues. Trimming removed 3 bases from V and 0 bases from J, with 3 bases in between. DNA of the CDR3: TGTGCCAGCAGCGGAAACCAAGAGACCCAGTACTTC. Amino acid sequence: CASSGNQETQYF.

This clonotype showed up just a few times. This chain connects TRBV6-1 to TRBJ2-5; the match to TRBD2 covers 13 bases. CDR1 is MNHNS, CDR2 SASEGT, per germline. The CDR3 has 17 residues. Trimming at V came to 7 bases and at J to 2 bases, leaving 10 bases not matched to a gene. DNA for the CDR3: TGTGCCAGCACTCCTTTCGGGACTAGCGGGGTACAAGAGACCCAGTACTTC. It is translated as CASTPFGTSGVQETQYF.

The rearrangement joins TRBV29-1 to TRBJ2-2; D gene unclear. CDR1 and CDR2 (germline): SQVTM, ANQGSEA. Trimming pared 0 bases from V and 0 bases from J, leaving 5 bases between. The CDR3 spans 14 residues. The CDR3 sequence is CSVEDHSNTGELFF. DNA of the CDR3: TGCAGCGTTGAAGATCACTCGAACACCGGGGAGCTGTTTTTT.

This clonotype was seen only a few times. The chain is built from TRBV29-1 and TRBJ2-3, with D perhaps TRBD2 (5 bases). Germline CDR1 reads SQVTM; CDR2 reads ANQGSEA. CDR3 length: 16 amino acids. Trimming removed 2 bases at V and 5 bases at J, with 20 bases between. The CDR3 protein is CSVEKRRGGIGDTQYF. The CDR3 DNA reads TGCAGCGTTGAAAAAAGGAGAGGAGGAATTGGAGATACGCAGTATTTT.

The chain has TRBV11-1 and TRBJ2-5; D possibly corresponds to TRBD2 (6 bases). The germline CDR1 and CDR2 sequences are SGHAT and FQDESV (reference sequence). The V and J ends lost 5 bases and 5 bases respectively, with 15 bases between them. There are 14 residues in the CDR3. The DNA for the CDR3 is TGTGCCAGCAGCCAGGGACTTATCCGTGAGACCCAGTACTTC. As protein: CASSQGLIRETQYF.

This clonotype has a handful of counts. V is TRBV7-9 and J is TRBJ2-5; D uncertain. The CDR3 is 11 residues long. From germline, CDR1 is SEHNR and CDR2 FQNEAQ (reference sequence). Trimming took 2 bases from V and 9 from J, leaving 7 bases between them. The CDR3 here is CASSLNRAQYF. The CDR3 coding sequence is TGTGCCAGCAGCTTAAATCGGGCCCAGTACTTC.